Each of the 27 T cell receptor beta chains below was sequenced from the same sample in a study of T-cell memory formation after mild COVID-19. TCRdb fed the 5' RACE reads into MiXCR, producing one record per CDR3 protein. This table has hundreds of thousands of distinct CDR3 sequences, 15% to 20% appearing once. Sequenced material: PBMCs or a T cell subset sorted from them (not recorded which). All receptors derive from a man aged 18 to 30 who had mild COVID-19 (a few samples of this study predate the infection). Cell type and time point are not known.

The table lists this clonotype with a few counts. This chain links TRBV29-1 with TRBJ2-1, with D uncertain. Looked up from germline, CDR1 is SQVTM and CDR2 is ANQGSEA. V was pared by 1 base and J by 7 bases, with 29 bases between. This CDR3 spans 19 amino acids. In DNA, the CDR3 is TGCAGCGTTGAAGGGACCACGTGGTATGGAGACTCCTCTACAAATGAGCAGTTCTTC. Protein product: CSVEGTTWYGDSSTNEQFF.

V gene TRBV5-1 combines with J gene TRBJ2-2; D is uncertain. CDR3 length: 14 amino acids. CDR1 is SGHRS and CDR2 is YFSETQ in the germline V gene. The V gene lost 0 bases and the J gene lost 4 bases, with 7 bases spanning the gap. The CDR3 DNA reads TGCGCCAGCAGCTTGGGGCCTATCACCGGGGAGCTGTTTTTT. The encoded protein is CASSLGPITGELFF.

This clonotype appeared a few times. V and J are TRBV5-1 and TRBJ1-1; D might be TRBD1 (5 bases). CDR1 and CDR2 (germline): SGHRS, YFSETQ. This CDR3 spans 14 amino acids. Trimming took off 4 bases at V and 0 bases at J, with 10 bases between the two ends. The CDR3 sequence: CASSPTVVNTEAFF. CDR3 nucleotides: TGCGCCAGCAGCCCGACAGTAGTGAACACTGAAGCTTTCTTT.

In its sample, this clonotype was seen a few times. The J gene is TRBJ2-5, the V gene TRBV7-9; a possible D gene is TRBD2 (5 bases). The CDR3 has 15 amino acids. Trimming removed 2 bases at V and 3 bases at J, with 13 bases between. The germline V gene has CDR1 SEHNR and CDR2 FQNEAQ (reference sequence). The CDR3 sequence is CASSLMASKEETQYF. The DNA for the CDR3 is TGTGCCAGCAGCTTAATGGCTAGCAAAGAAGAGACCCAGTACTTC.

V gene TRBV12-3 or TRBV12-4 combines with J gene TRBJ1-1, with D uncertain. Trimming took off 0 bases at V and 6 bases at J, with 5 bases between the two ends. The CDR3 covers 12 residues. The DNA of the CDR3 is TGTGCCAGCAGTTTAGCTCCCGCTGAAGCTTTCTTT. This translates into CASSLAPAEAFF.

The V call is TRBV25-1, the J call TRBJ1-1; TRBD1 is a possible D gene (5 bases). The V end was cut by 3 bases, the J end by 4 bases, with 9 bases between. The CDR3 extends over 13 amino acids. Germline CDR1 is MGHDK and CDR2 is SYGVNS. The CDR3 reads CASSEGRFTEAFF. CDR3 bases: TGTGCCAGCAGTGAGGGACGGTTCACTGAAGCTTTCTTT.

The chain's CDR3 is CASSYRGQNTGELFF. The CDR3 bases are TGTGCCAGCAGCTACAGGGGGCAGAACACCGGGGAGCTGTTTTTT. The V call is TRBV11-2, the J call TRBJ2-2, with TRBD1 matching over 9 bases. The CDR3 has 15 residues. Losses at the gene ends were 4 bases for V and 1 base for J; bases not matched to a gene: 1. Germline assignment: CDR1 SGHAT and CDR2 FQNNGV.

As regards this clonotype: One junction end does not reproduce the germline sequence, and a read error may be involved. The V and J genes are TRBV7-7 and TRBJ2-3; D call uncertain. Germline CDR1 SSHAT, CDR2 FNYEAQ (reference sequence). The CDR3 sequence is 14 residues long. The CDR3 reads CASSPNPRTDTQYF. The CDR3 DNA reads TGTGCTAGCAGCCCGAACCCCCGCACAGATACGCAGTATTTT.

J is TRBJ2-3 and V is TRBV6-1, with a possible D match to TRBD1 (6 bases). The CDR3 is made up of 15 amino acids. V shed 3 bases and J shed 1 base, with 11 bases lying between them. Germline values: CDR1 MNHNS, CDR2 SASEGT. CDR3 nucleotides: TGTGCCAGCAGTGACCATGGGGGCCGCACAGATACGCAGTATTTT. Translated: CASSDHGGRTDTQYF.

V is TRBV7-3 and J is TRBJ2-1; tentative D call: TRBD1 (6 bases). This CDR3 is 13 amino acids long. Germline CDR1 is SGHTA and CDR2 is FQGTGA. V was shortened by 6 bases and J by 3 bases, with 9 bases between the two germline ends. The CDR3 is CASSSGVYNEQFF. As DNA, the CDR3 is TGTGCCAGCAGTTCAGGGGTCTACAATGAGCAGTTCTTC. The whole variable domain, remainder taken from reference TRBV7-3 and TRBJ2-1, is GAGVSQTPSNKVTEKGKYVELRCDPISGHTALYWYRQSLGQGPEFLIYFQGTGAADDSGLPNDRFFAVRPEGSVSTLKIQRTERGDSAVYLCASSSGVYNEQFFGPGTRLTVL.

J is TRBJ1-4 and V is TRBV6-6, with a weak D call TRBD1 (5 bases). There are 17 residues in the CDR3. CDR1 is MNHNY and CDR2 is SVGAGI in the germline V gene (reference sequence). The V and J ends lost 0 bases and 4 bases respectively, with 15 bases between them. The CDR3 is CASSYSPIRVGNEKLFF. CDR3 nucleotides: TGTGCCAGCAGTTACTCGCCGATCAGGGTCGGTAATGAAAAACTGTTTTTT.

The rearrangement uses TRBV2 and TRBJ2-7; possible D gene TRBD1, 6 bases. Germline assignment: CDR1 SNHLY and CDR2 FYNNEI. CDR3 length equals 11 residues. Trimming left V 4 bases short and J 6 bases short, with 7 bases between. The CDR3 sequence: CASSGGLEQYF. As DNA, the CDR3 is TGTGCCAGCAGTGGGGGGCTCGAGCAGTACTTC.

V gene TRBV12-3 or TRBV12-4 combines with J gene TRBJ1-1, with D possibly being TRBD1 (5 bases). Between the trimmed V and J ends, which lost 6 bases and 1 base, there was a span of 9 bases. The CDR3 has 13 residues. In nucleotides, the CDR3 is TGTGCCAGCAGCTCCAGGGAGAACACTGAAGCTTTCTTT. Its protein product is CASSSRENTEAFF.

This chain uses TRBV18 with TRBJ2-7; TRBD1 matches at 9 bases. The V segment lost 3 bases and the J segment 5 bases; nucleotides outside the gene matches: 5. The CDR3 is 14 residues long. From germline, CDR1 is KGHSH and CDR2 LQKENI. CDR3 sequence reads: CASSPGQGFHEQYF. CDR3 nucleotides: TGTGCCAGCTCACCCGGACAGGGGTTCCACGAGCAGTACTTC.

V usage is TRBV6-2 or TRBV6-3 and J usage is TRBJ2-1; maybe TRBD2 (5 bases). The V end was cut by 6 bases, the J end by 6 bases, with 15 bases between. CDR1 and CDR2 (germline): MNHEY, SVGEGT. This CDR3 is 14 amino acids long. DNA of the CDR3: TGTGCCAGCAGCCCACTAGTCCGATCCAATGAGCAGTTCTTC. This gives the protein CASSPLVRSNEQFF.

V and J are TRBV6-5 and TRBJ2-6, with 7 bases that match TRBD1. The germline V gene encodes CDR1 MNHEY and CDR2 SVGAGI. The CDR3 runs 16 residues. After removal of 6 bases from V and 4 bases from J, the junction contained 9 bases not matched to a gene. The CDR3 DNA sequence: TGTGCCAGCAGCTGGACAGGAGCGCCCGGGGCCAACGTCCTGACTTTC. Its translation is CASSWTGAPGANVLTF.

J is TRBJ2-7 and V is TRBV6-5, with 7 bases identical to TRBD1. CDR1 is MNHEY, CDR2 SVGAGI, per germline. The CDR3 runs 16 residues. J was trimmed by 2 bases and V by 6 bases; bases with no gene match: 13. This CDR3 is CASRRSGTAGTYEQYF. CDR3 DNA sequence: TGTGCCAGCAGGCGATCCGGGACAGCCGGAACCTACGAGCAGTACTTC.

This chain links TRBV7-6 with TRBJ1-1; no reliable D call. Germline V gene data show CDR1 as SGHVS and CDR2 as FNYEAQ. Between the trimmed V and J ends, which lost 5 bases and 4 bases, there was a span of 11 bases. CDR3 length equals 13 residues. CDR3 coding DNA: TGTGCCAGCAGCCAAGCCTGGGGCACTGAAGCTTTCTTT. This encodes CASSQAWGTEAFF. Complete variable domain (other parts from reference TRBV7-6 and TRBJ1-1): GAGVSQSPRYKVTKRGQDVALRCDPISGHVSLYWYRQALGQGPEFLTYFNYEAQQDKSGLPNDRFSAERPEGSISTLTIQRTEQRDSAMYRCASSQAWGTEAFFGQGTRLTVV.

The V call is TRBV4-3, the J call TRBJ2-3; tentatively, D is TRBD1 (5 bases). The germline gives CDR1 LGHNA, CDR2 YSLEER. V was clipped by 4 bases and J by 0 bases, with 17 bases between them. CDR3 length: 17 residues. The CDR3 spells CASSRKRSRVSTDTQYF. The CDR3 DNA is TGCGCCAGCAGCCGAAAACGCTCCAGGGTTAGCACAGATACGCAGTATTTT.

This clonotype came up a few times. CDR3 sequence reads: CSVEMVYEQYF. The CDR3 DNA sequence: TGCAGCGTTGAAATGGTGTACGAGCAGTACTTC. V and J are TRBV29-1 and TRBJ2-7; D not certain. From germline, CDR1 is SQVTM and CDR2 ANQGSEA. Trimming took off 2 bases at V and 4 bases at J, with 6 bases between the two ends. The CDR3 extends over 11 amino acids.

This clonotype was detected only a few times. V and J are TRBV5-1 and TRBJ2-2; D perhaps matches TRBD1 (5 bases). Germline CDR1 reads SGHRS; CDR2 reads YFSETQ. The CDR3 is 14 amino acids. The ends were cut back, 7 bases at V and 6 bases at J, with 16 bases in the middle. The CDR3 DNA sequence: TGCGCCAGCGGAGTACAGGCGTTGGCCGGGGAGCTGTTTTTT. This sequence encodes CASGVQALAGELFF. Based on the CDR3 plus reference TRBV5-1 and TRBJ2-2, the full variable domain is KAGVTQTPRYLIKTRGQQVTLSCSPISGHRSVSWYQQTPGQGLQFLFEYFSETQRNKGNFPGRFSGRQFSNSRSEMNVSTLELGDSALYLCASGVQALAGELFFGEGSRLTVL.

The sample holds many counts of this clonotype. The junction departs from germline at one end; a sequencing error may be responsible. V and J are TRBV5-1 and TRBJ1-5, with D hard to call. CDR1 SGHRS and CDR2 YFSETQ come from the germline V gene. This CDR3 has 13 residues. CDR3 sequence (DNA): TGTGCCAGCAGTTTTGGTAGCAATCAGCCCCAGCATTTT. Its protein is CASSFGSNQPQHF.

V gene TRBV9 combines with J gene TRBJ2-5; TRBD2 matches 8 bases. V dropped 0 bases and J dropped 6; count of bases not matched to a gene: 4. The CDR3 spans 14 residues. Germline V gives CDR1 SGDLS, CDR2 YYNGEE. The CDR3 reads CASSVATSGKTQYF. As DNA, the CDR3 is TGTGCCAGCAGCGTAGCTACTAGCGGAAAGACCCAGTACTTC. The whole variable domain, filled in from reference TRBV9 and TRBJ2-5, reads DSGVTQTPKHLITATGQRVTLRCSPRSGDLSVYWYQQSLDQGLQFLIQYYNGEERAKGNILERFSAQQFPDLHSELNLSSLELGDSALYFCASSVATSGKTQYFGPGTRLLVL.

The chain joins TRBV7-2 to TRBJ2-1, with D possibly called TRBD1 or TRBD2 (5 bases each). The CDR3 has 12 amino acids. CDR1 is SGHTA and CDR2 is FQGNSA in the germline V gene. Trimming shortened V by 5 bases and J by 10 bases, and 12 bases separated the two germline ends. The DNA for the CDR3 is TGTGCCAGCAGCCCCTCGGGGACGGAGCAGTTCTTC. Protein product: CASSPSGTEQFF.

This CDR3 is CASRWGDLRTEAFF. Written as DNA, the CDR3 is TGCGCCAGCAGGTGGGGGGATCTGAGGACTGAAGCTTTCTTT. The chain employs TRBV5-1 and TRBJ1-1, with a possible D match to TRBD1 (5 bases). Trimming removed 5 bases at V and 5 bases at J, with 16 bases between. The CDR3 has 14 amino acids. From germline, CDR1 is SGHRS and CDR2 YFSETQ.

This clonotype was detected once. The V call is TRBV29-1, the J call TRBJ2-1; no definite D call. The CDR3 has 10 residues. Germline V lookup: CDR1 SQVTM, CDR2 ANQGSEA. Between the trimmed V and J ends, which lost 7 bases and 7 bases, there was a span of 8 bases. Here the CDR3 reads CSGDRNEQFF. For the CDR3, the DNA is TGCAGCGGTGATAGAAATGAGCAGTTCTTC.

This clonotype has more than one count but fewer than ten. CDR3 coding DNA: TGTGCCAGCAGCCGGGGGACTCCCATCTCCTACAATGAGCAGTTCTTC. This sequence encodes CASSRGTPISYNEQFF. The gene calls are TRBV3-1 and TRBJ2-1, with a tentative D call TRBD2 (6 bases). V was cut by 4 bases and J by 0 bases, with 13 bases left in between. Germline assignment: CDR1 LGHDT and CDR2 YNNKEL (reference sequence). This CDR3 has 16 amino acids.